The clone carrying this T cell receptor (beta chain) was picked up many times. Its target is not known. RNA transcripts gave rise to amplified TCR beta CDR3 regions. An initial round of RT-PCR targeting the TCR CDR3 relied on the HTBI primer set. MiXCR, applied by TCRdb to the multiplex PCR reads, yields one record per CDR3 protein. The sample holds roughly 560,000 distinct CDR3 sequences, roughly 15% seen once. This record comes from a study of T cells in Graves' hyperthyroidism and ophthalmopathy. General study results and limits: Blood also showed most of the thyroid clonotypes that were expanded above 0.001.

Lactation, pregnancy, other autoimmune disease or uncontrolled infection excluded patients. This TCR was sampled from a woman in her thirties or forties with Graves' ophthalmopathy. Sample: blood.

This CDR3 reads CASSPLLGPEQYF. The DNA of the CDR3 is TGTGCCAGCTCACCACTCCTCGGTCCCGAGCAGTACTTC. The chain carries TRBV18 and TRBJ2-7, with D hard to call. Germline V gene data show CDR1 as KGHSH and CDR2 as LQKENI. V lost 1 base and J lost 6, with 10 bases in between. The CDR3 is 13 amino acids.